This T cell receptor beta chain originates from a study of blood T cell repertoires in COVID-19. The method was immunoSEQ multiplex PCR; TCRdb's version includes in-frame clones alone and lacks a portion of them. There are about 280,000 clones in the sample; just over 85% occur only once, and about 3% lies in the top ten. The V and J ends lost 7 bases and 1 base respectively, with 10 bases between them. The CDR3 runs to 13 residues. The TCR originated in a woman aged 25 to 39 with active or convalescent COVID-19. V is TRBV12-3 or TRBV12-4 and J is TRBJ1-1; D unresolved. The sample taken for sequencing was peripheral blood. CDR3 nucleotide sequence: TGTGCCAGCACGGGAGGACGGAACACTGAAGCTTTCTTT. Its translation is CASTGGRNTEAFF.